The 27 T cell receptor beta chains listed next were all sequenced from one sample in a study of cytomegalovirus exposure and HLA in healthy donors. The PCR ran on 60 Vbeta and 13 Jbeta primers. The assay was immunoSEQ multiplex PCR, and TCRdb's table has in-frame clones only and misses some. This table holds about 140,000 clones, 65% to 70% found once. Sequencing was performed on PBMCs. Source of these receptors: a man younger than 45 in good health and CMV-seropositive.

This clone appeared a few times. Other DNA sequences in the sample encode the same CDR3. V is TRBV30 and J is TRBJ1-5; D call uncertain. This CDR3 has 15 amino acids. Trimming removed 3 bases from V and 6 bases from J, with 18 bases in between. Germline V CDR1 and CDR2: GTSNPN, SVGIG (reference sequence). CDR3 nucleotides: TGTGCCTGGAGAATTAGAGACCGGGTAACTCAGCCCCAGCATTTT. Protein: CAWRIRDRVTQPQHF. The complete variable domain, with remaining parts taken from reference TRBV30 and TRBJ1-5, reads SQTIHQWPATLVQPVGSPLSLECTVEGTSNPNLYWYRQAAGRGLQLLFYSVGIGQISSEVPQNLSASRPQDRQFILSSKKLLLSDSGFYLCAWRIRDRVTQPQHFGDGTRLSIL.

V usage is TRBV4-1 and J usage is TRBJ1-1, with D possibly matching TRBD1 (6 bases). Trimming removed 6 bases at V and 0 bases at J, with 11 bases between. The length of the CDR3 is 14 residues. Germline lookup yields CDR1 MGHRA and CDR2 YSYEKL. The CDR3 here is CASRHQGLNTEAFF. CDR3 nucleotide sequence: TGCGCCAGCAGGCATCAGGGGTTGAACACTGAAGCTTTCTTT.

The chain links TRBV6-5 to TRBJ2-2; TRBD1 is a possible D gene (5 bases). V lost 9 bases to trimming and J lost 6 bases, with 17 bases between them. Germline CDR1 reads MNHEY; CDR2 reads SVGAGI. The CDR3 is made up of 14 amino acids. The CDR3 sequence is CASNGQGSAGELFF. Written as DNA, the CDR3 is TGTGCCAGTAATGGGCAGGGAAGCGCCGGGGAGCTGTTTTTT.

The rearrangement uses TRBV6-1 and TRBJ1-3, with D possibly matching TRBD1 (6 bases). V was pared by 8 bases and J by 0 bases, with 14 bases between. The length of the CDR3 is 15 residues. Germline CDR1 is MNHNS and CDR2 is SASEGT. The CDR3 protein is CASQDTGISGNTIYF. DNA for the CDR3: TGTGCCAGCCAAGATACAGGGATCTCTGGAAACACCATATATTTT.

The chain uses TRBV30 and TRBJ2-3; 11 bases line up with TRBD2. The V and J ends lost 3 bases and 9 bases, in that order; junction bases with no gene match: 5. This CDR3 has 13 amino acids. Germline lookup yields CDR1 GTSNPN and CDR2 SVGIG (reference sequence). This chain's CDR3 is CAWRPSGRLTQYF. CDR3 sequence (DNA): TGTGCCTGGAGGCCTAGCGGGAGGTTGACGCAGTATTTT.

The V gene is TRBV7-2, the J gene TRBJ1-5, with D possibly TRBD1 on 6 matching bases. The length of the CDR3 is 16 residues. V was clipped by 3 bases and J by 6 bases, with 18 bases between them. Germline V gives CDR1 SGHTA, CDR2 FQGNSA. The DNA for the CDR3 is TGTGCCAGCAGCTTGGCTACAGGGACCGTTGGTCAGCCCCAGCATTTT. Amino acids: CASSLATGTVGQPQHF.

The genes are TRBV7-3 and TRBJ2-1, with D unresolved. CDR3 length: 13 residues. Per the germline V gene, CDR1 is SGHTA and CDR2 is FQGTGA. Deletions cut 2 bases from V and 8 bases from J, with 10 bases between. CDR3 loop: CASSLGPGDEQFF. In nucleotides, the CDR3 is TGTGCCAGCAGCTTAGGGCCCGGCGATGAGCAGTTCTTC.

The gene calls are TRBV19 and TRBJ2-7, with TRBD1 matching 10 bases. The V and J ends lost 4 bases and 3 bases, in that order; junction bases with no gene match: 6. Per germline, CDR1 LNHDA and CDR2 SQIVND (reference sequence). CDR3 length equals 15 residues. CDR3 in DNA: TGTGCCAGTAGTAAACCTCGGACAGGGGGCTACGAGCAGTACTTC. Translated: CASSKPRTGGYEQYF.

The chain has TRBV29-1 and TRBJ1-5; D perhaps matches TRBD1 (5 bases). The CDR3 covers 13 residues. V lost 7 bases to trimming and J lost 6 bases, with 16 bases between them. Germline V lookup: CDR1 SQVTM, CDR2 ANQGSEA. For the CDR3, the DNA is TGCAGCGCTGGGGGAGGGGCGGGTCAGCCCCAGCATTTT. Translating it yields CSAGGGAGQPQHF.

Of note for this clone: This specimen includes other DNA sequences encoding the same CDR3. This chain joins TRBV18 and TRBJ2-3; D remains unclear. Germline lookup yields CDR1 KGHSH and CDR2 LQKENI. This CDR3 comprises 14 residues. Trimming pared 0 bases from V and 2 bases from J, leaving 6 bases between. CDR3 nucleotides: TGTGCCAGCTCACCACCGTCCTCCACAGATACGCAGTATTTT. Residues: CASSPPSSTDTQYF.

The chain carries TRBV9 and TRBJ2-7, with 9 bases matching TRBD2. The CDR3 sequence is 16 residues long. In germline, CDR1 is SGDLS, CDR2 YYNGEE. V shed 2 bases and J 0 bases; nucleotides not matched to a gene: 6. CDR3 region: CASSVASGASSYEQYF. The DNA for the CDR3 is TGTGCCAGCAGCGTGGCTAGCGGGGCGAGCTCCTACGAGCAGTACTTC.

This chain joins TRBV27 and TRBJ2-7, with TRBD2 matching 14 bases. V dropped 1 base and J dropped 5; count of bases not matched to a gene: 7. In germline, CDR1 is MNHEY, CDR2 SMNVEV (reference sequence). This CDR3 has 17 amino acids. The CDR3 region has the DNA TGTGCCAGCAGTTTATTCGGGACTAGCGGGAGTCTCCACGAGCAGTACTTC. It translates to CASSLFGTSGSLHEQYF.

The chain recombines TRBV5-1 with TRBJ2-7, with a weak D call TRBD2 (6 bases). Germline-derived CDR1 and CDR2 are SGHRS and YFSETQ. V was pared by 2 bases and J by 2 bases, with 11 bases between. The CDR3 covers 14 residues. The CDR3: CASSFDGSAYEQYF. In DNA form, the CDR3 reads TGCGCCAGCAGCTTTGACGGGAGTGCCTACGAGCAGTACTTC.

The V call is TRBV10-3, the J call TRBJ1-1; 9 bases map to TRBD1. The CDR3 has 15 amino acids. CDR1 and CDR2 from the germline V gene are ENHRY and SYGVKD. V gave up 3 bases and J gave up 10 bases; unmatched junction bases: 12. The CDR3 bases are TGTGCCATCAGTGACGTCGGGACAGGGTGGTTGGGAGCTTTCTTT. Its protein product is CAISDVGTGWLGAFF.

The chain joins TRBV13 to TRBJ2-3, with 9 bases fitting TRBD2. CDR1 and CDR2 from the germline V gene are PRHDT and FYEKMQ (reference sequence). The length of the CDR3 is 15 residues. The trim removed 4 bases at V and 4 bases at J, leaving 6 bases unmatched. The CDR3 region has the DNA TGTGCCAGCAGCTCGATAGCGGGAGTGGCAGATACGCAGTATTTT. Encoded protein: CASSSIAGVADTQYF.

The gene calls are TRBV5-5 and TRBJ1-1; D is ambiguous. This CDR3 contains 18 residues. The germline gives CDR1 SGHKS, CDR2 YYEKEE (reference sequence). V shed 1 base and J shed 1 base, with 20 bases lying between them. The CDR3 here is CASSLRIWGGRENTEAFF. Here the CDR3 DNA reads TGTGCCAGCAGCTTGAGAATTTGGGGAGGGCGGGAGAACACTGAAGCTTTCTTT.

This chain joins TRBV2 and TRBJ2-7; D gene ambiguous. The V gene lost 7 bases and the J gene lost 3 bases, with 19 bases spanning the gap. CDR1 SNHLY and CDR2 FYNNEI come from the germline V gene. This CDR3 is built from 15 residues. CDR3: CASIRNDPEFYEQYF. Here the CDR3 DNA reads TGTGCCAGCATCCGAAACGACCCGGAGTTCTACGAGCAGTACTTC.

This sequence joins TRBV7-9 and TRBJ2-2, with D perhaps TRBD1 (5 bases). CDR3 length equals 16 residues. Looked up from germline, CDR1 is SEHNR and CDR2 is FQNEAQ (reference sequence). Trimming pared 5 bases from V and 0 bases from J, leaving 13 bases between. CDR3 residues: CASSTRQQANTGELFF. The CDR3 DNA reads as TGTGCCAGCAGCACCCGACAGCAAGCGAACACCGGGGAGCTGTTTTTT.

V is TRBV6-5 and J is TRBJ2-5; TRBD2 aligns across 11 bases. The V and J ends lost 6 bases and 5 bases, in that order; junction bases with no gene match: 8. The CDR3 runs 15 residues. Germline V gene data show CDR1 as MNHEY and CDR2 as SVGAGI. CDR3 nucleotide sequence: TGTGCCAGCAGGGATGTACTAGCGGGAGACGAGACCCAGTACTTC. It is translated as CASRDVLAGDETQYF.

The chain joins TRBV28 to TRBJ2-7; 9 bases line up with TRBD2. Germline CDR1 MDHEN, CDR2 SYDVKM. The V gene end was trimmed by 3 bases and the J gene end by 9 bases; junction bases not matched to a gene: 15. The CDR3 spans 16 residues. The CDR3 spells CASSFGRASGILWQYF. The CDR3 DNA reads TGTGCCAGCAGTTTTGGGAGAGCTAGCGGGATTCTTTGGCAGTACTTC. The full variable domain, with the rest looked up from reference TRBV28 and TRBJ2-7, is DVKVTQSSRYLVKRTGEKVFLECVQDMDHENMFWYRQDPGLGLRLIYFSYDVKMKEKGDIPEGYSVSREKKERFSLILESASTNQTSMYLCASSFGRASGILWQYFGPGTRLTVT.

The V and J genes are TRBV9 and TRBJ2-2, with TRBD1 matching over 9 bases. CDR1 is SGDLS and CDR2 is YYNGEE in the germline V gene. This CDR3 is built from 17 residues. After removal of 2 bases from V and 8 bases from J, the junction contained 13 bases not matched to a gene. The CDR3 nucleotides read TGTGCCAGCAGCGTCCGATCGGGACAGGGCGTGTCGGGGGAGCTGTTTTTT. This encodes CASSVRSGQGVSGELFF.

This clone was seen more than once but under ten times. This rearrangement joins TRBV15 to TRBJ1-3; 7 bases fit TRBD1. V was pared by 6 bases and J by 4 bases, with 15 bases of the junction left unmatched. The CDR3 has 17 residues. Germline V gives CDR1 LNHNV, CDR2 YYDKDF (reference sequence). The CDR3 loop is CATRTDRDLPSGNTIYF. CDR3 nucleotide sequence: TGTGCCACCAGAACTGACAGGGATCTACCTTCAGGAAACACCATATATTTT.

The chain employs TRBV5-1 and TRBJ2-5; 13 bases map to TRBD2. The germline CDR1 and CDR2 sequences are SGHRS and YFSETQ. With 4 bases clipped from V and 4 bases from J, the junction kept 7 bases outside the gene matches. This CDR3 has 16 residues. This CDR3 reads CASSIGLAGVGETQYF. CDR3 in DNA: TGCGCCAGCAGCATCGGACTAGCGGGAGTCGGAGAGACCCAGTACTTC. The full variable domain, rest sourced from reference TRBV5-1 and TRBJ2-5, is KAGVTQTPRYLIKTRGQQVTLSCSPISGHRSVSWYQQTPGQGLQFLFEYFSETQRNKGNFPGRFSGRQFSNSRSEMNVSTLELGDSALYLCASSIGLAGVGETQYFGPGTRLLVL.

This rearrangement joins TRBV5-6 to TRBJ1-1; 8 bases line up with TRBD1. Per the germline V gene, CDR1 is SGHDT and CDR2 is YYEEEE. The ends lost 4 bases at V and 2 bases at J; junction bases unmatched: 1. The CDR3 is 13 amino acids. DNA for the CDR3: TGTGCCAGCAGCGCAGGGGGCAACACTGAAGCTTTCTTT. As protein: CASSAGGNTEAFF.

Only a few counts were recorded for this clone. The gene calls are TRBV28 and TRBJ2-2, with D perhaps TRBD2 (6 bases). V was pared by 6 bases and J by 0 bases, with 11 bases between. CDR1 and CDR2 (germline): MDHEN, SYDVKM. The CDR3 covers 15 residues. The CDR3 sequence: CASRGGIANTGELFF. The CDR3 DNA follows: TGTGCCAGCAGGGGGGGAATCGCGAACACCGGGGAGCTGTTTTTT.

The chain recombines TRBV10-1 with TRBJ2-4, with 8 positions matching TRBD1. This CDR3 is built from 14 residues. The germline CDR1 and CDR2 sequences are WNHNN and SYGVQD (reference sequence). Trimming took 5 bases from V and 5 from J; bases not matched to a gene: 5. The CDR3, as DNA: TGCGCCAGCAGTAGGACAGGGAGCGAAAACATTCAGTACTTC. Translation: CASSRTGSENIQYF.

The chain employs TRBV30 and TRBJ2-7; the D gene is possibly TRBD1 (6 bases). Looked up from germline, CDR1 is GTSNPN and CDR2 is SVGIG (reference sequence). The length of the CDR3 is 15 residues. Trimming took off 0 bases at V and 7 bases at J, with 19 bases between the two ends. CDR3 in amino acids: CAWSVTGRGVREQYF. The CDR3 nucleotides are TGTGCCTGGAGTGTAACCGGCAGGGGAGTAAGGGAGCAGTACTTC.